The next 24 T cell receptor beta chains were all read from a single sample in a study of blood T cell repertoires in COVID-19. TCRdb's copy holds only in-frame clones and misses some; the assay was immunoSEQ multiplex PCR. The sample has 60,000 to 90,000 clones, 80% seen once. The sample comprised peripheral blood. The source is a man aged 60 to 69 with active or convalescent COVID-19.

The gene calls are TRBV12-3 or TRBV12-4 and TRBJ2-3; 7 bases fit TRBD1. The junction had 1 base not matched to a gene; V was cut back by 6 bases and J by 1 base. The CDR3 length is 13 residues. The CDR3 loop reads CASSGTGTDTQYF. The DNA for the CDR3 is TGTGCCAGCAGCGGGACAGGCACAGATACGCAGTATTTT.

V usage is TRBV6-5 and J usage is TRBJ1-1; D remains unclear. Germline V gives CDR1 MNHEY, CDR2 SVGAGI. This CDR3 contains 12 residues. V shed 6 bases and J shed 2 bases, with 7 bases lying between them. The CDR3 spells CASRTVNTEAFF. CDR3 sequence (DNA): TGTGCCAGCAGAACAGTAAACACTGAAGCTTTCTTT.

This chain connects TRBV6-5 to TRBJ1-5; 8 positions agree with TRBD1. V was clipped by 6 bases and J by 5 bases; unmatched bases: 6. Per germline, CDR1 MNHEY and CDR2 SVGAGI. The CDR3 extends over 14 amino acids. CDR3 in DNA: TGTGCCAGCAGGGACAGGGTAAAGGATCAGCCCCAGCATTTT. It yields the protein CASRDRVKDQPQHF.

The chain recombines TRBV20-1 with TRBJ1-6; D possibly corresponds to TRBD1 (6 bases). V dropped 3 bases and J dropped 7 bases, with 13 bases sitting between them. CDR1 DFQATT and CDR2 SNEGSKA come from the germline V gene (reference sequence). The CDR3 spans 14 residues. Here the CDR3 reads CSASSGTSNSPLHF. As DNA, the CDR3 is TGCAGTGCTAGTAGCGGGACATCAAATTCACCCCTCCACTTT.

The chain recombines TRBV30 with TRBJ2-7; TRBD2 aligns across 11 bases. The CDR3 sequence is 15 residues long. V trimming: 1 base; J trimming: 0 bases; junction bases outside the gene matches: 2. The germline gives CDR1 GTSNPN, CDR2 SVGIG (reference sequence). The CDR3 loop reads CAWSGTSGSSYEQYF. The DNA of the CDR3 is TGTGCCTGGAGTGGGACTAGCGGGTCCTCCTACGAGCAGTACTTC.

V is TRBV18 and J is TRBJ2-5, with 10 bases identical to TRBD1. The germline gives CDR1 KGHSH, CDR2 LQKENI. This CDR3 comprises 14 residues. J lost 5 bases, V lost 0 bases, and 0 bases had no gene match. Here the CDR3 DNA reads TGTGCCAGCTCACCACCGGGACAGGGGGAGACCCAGTACTTC. It encodes CASSPPGQGETQYF.

This clone was counted only a few times. The J gene is TRBJ1-1, the V gene TRBV30; 7 positions agree with TRBD1. Unmatched junction bases numbered 7, after V lost 5 bases and J lost 1 base. Germline V gene sequence: CDR1 GTSNPN, CDR2 SVGIG (reference sequence). The CDR3 runs to 14 residues. This chain's CDR3 is CAWGGDSSNTEAFF. For the CDR3, the DNA is TGTGCCTGGGGGGGGGACAGTTCGAACACTGAAGCTTTCTTT.

The gene calls are TRBV7-2 and TRBJ1-2, with D unresolved. The CDR3 has 13 amino acids. Germline CDR1 and CDR2: SGHTA and FQGNSA. V lost 6 bases and J lost 7, with 15 bases in between. The CDR3 bases are TGTGCCAGCAGACCCGGGGATCACGGTGGCTACACCTTC. Protein product: CASRPGDHGGYTF.

This sequence joins TRBV4-3 and TRBJ2-2, with D perhaps TRBD2 (5 bases). CDR1 is LGHNA and CDR2 is YSLEER in the germline V gene. With 0 bases removed from V and 2 bases from J, the gap between germline ends came to 10 bases. The CDR3 consists of 16 residues. The DNA for the CDR3 is TGCGCCAGCAGCCAAGATCCCGGGATTAACACCGGGGAGCTGTTTTTT. Its protein is CASSQDPGINTGELFF.

J is TRBJ2-3 and V is TRBV7-9; possibly TRBD1 for D (6 bases). Germline CDR1 is SEHNR and CDR2 is FQNEAQ (reference sequence). Trimming shortened V by 5 bases and J by 8 bases, and 26 bases separated the two germline ends. The length of the CDR3 is 17 residues. CDR3 DNA: TGTGCCAGCAGCGAACACCGGGACACAAAAGCCGCGAGTACGCAGTATTTT. Translation: CASSEHRDTKAASTQYF.

The CDR3: CASSRQGAMTEAFF. DNA of the CDR3: TGTGCCAGCAGCCGACAGGGGGCGATGACTGAAGCTTTCTTT. The rearrangement uses TRBV3-1 (or the pseudogene TRBV3-2) and TRBJ1-1; 10 bases are a match to TRBD1. The CDR3 is 14 amino acids. The V segment lost 4 bases and the J segment 5 bases; nucleotides outside the gene matches: 4. The germline V gene has CDR1 LGHDT and CDR2 YNNKEL (reference sequence).

V and J are TRBV7-9 and TRBJ2-7; possibly TRBD2 for D (6 bases). Germline V lookup: CDR1 SEHNR, CDR2 FQNEAQ (reference sequence). This CDR3 contains 12 residues. The ends were cut back, 5 bases at V and 4 bases at J, with 9 bases in the middle. The CDR3 DNA is TGTGCCAGCAGCACGGGAGTATACGAGCAGTACTTC. Its translation: CASSTGVYEQYF.

This clone was observed a handful of times. This sequence joins TRBV9 and TRBJ1-2; D is unclear. The germline CDR1 and CDR2 sequences are SGDLS and YYNGEE. The CDR3 has 13 amino acids. Trimming stripped 4 bases from V and 4 bases from J, with 11 bases between. The CDR3 bases are TGTGCCAGCAGCCCAAACCCCAGCTATGGCTACACCTTC. Amino acids: CASSPNPSYGYTF.

This clone came up a few times. The chain combines TRBV2 with TRBJ2-2, with 7 bases aligning to TRBD1. The CDR3 is made up of 14 amino acids. Germline CDR1 reads SNHLY; CDR2 reads FYNNEI. J was trimmed by 4 bases and V by 8 bases; bases with no gene match: 7. CDR3 coding DNA: TGTGCCAGCCGTGGACAGGTTGGCACCGGGGAGCTGTTTTTT. It is translated as CASRGQVGTGELFF.

The chain has TRBV11-2 and TRBJ1-2, with D tentatively TRBD1 (5 bases). The CDR3 length is 17 residues. CDR1 SGHAT and CDR2 FQNNGV come from the germline V gene. Trimming cost V 4 bases and J 0 bases, with 18 bases left between them. The CDR3 DNA reads TGTGCCAGCAGCTCCTCACCACAAGACAGCGCTAACTATGGCTACACCTTC. This translates into CASSSSPQDSANYGYTF.

The V call is TRBV27, the J call TRBJ1-1, with 8 bases aligning to TRBD1. Per germline, CDR1 MNHEY and CDR2 SMNVEV (reference sequence). The CDR3 runs to 14 residues. After removal of 4 bases from V and 1 base from J, the junction contained 2 bases not matched to a gene. The CDR3 nucleotides are TGTGCCAGCAGTTGGGGACAGGCGAACACTGAAGCTTTCTTT. It specifies CASSWGQANTEAFF.

This clone was seen only once. CDR3 residues: CSATGLQETQYF. DNA of the CDR3: TGCAGCGCCACGGGACTTCAAGAGACCCAGTACTTC. The V gene is TRBV29-1, the J gene TRBJ2-5; D possibly corresponds to TRBD2 (6 bases). Germline CDR1 is SQVTM and CDR2 is ANQGSEA. The CDR3 extends over 12 amino acids. V was clipped by 7 bases and J by 2 bases, with 11 bases between them.

This chain connects TRBV6-5 to TRBJ1-5; 11 bases map to TRBD1. Trimming cost V 5 bases and J 5 bases; bases outside gene matches: 2. This CDR3 is 14 amino acids long. Germline CDR1 reads MNHEY; CDR2 reads SVGAGI. The CDR3, as DNA: TGTGCCAGCAGTCGGACAGGGGGCTATCAGCCCCAGCATTTT. As protein: CASSRTGGYQPQHF.

This chain joins TRBV10-3 and TRBJ1-1, with D maybe TRBD1 (5 bases). V lost 4 bases, J lost 3 bases, and 18 bases lay in between. The CDR3 is 16 amino acids. The V gene's germline CDR1 is ENHRY and CDR2 SYGVKD. The CDR3 is CAISATLTVSYTEAFF. DNA of the CDR3: TGTGCCATCAGTGCCACTTTGACAGTTTCTTACACTGAAGCTTTCTTT.

The rearrangement uses TRBV30 and TRBJ1-1; D call uncertain. Trimming removed 0 bases from V and 1 base from J, with 12 bases in between. Germline CDR1 GTSNPN, CDR2 SVGIG (reference sequence). This CDR3 region has 15 residues. CDR3: CAWSVGSGSNTEAFF. CDR3 in DNA: TGTGCCTGGAGTGTAGGGAGCGGGTCGAACACTGAAGCTTTCTTT.

The rearrangement links TRBV6-5 to TRBJ1-2; 10 positions match TRBD1. The length of the CDR3 is 15 residues. Trimming cost V 2 bases and J 8 bases; bases outside gene matches: 8. The germline CDR1 and CDR2 sequences are MNHEY and SVGAGI. The CDR3: CASSYPTGGAWGYTF. In DNA, the CDR3 is TGTGCCAGCAGTTACCCGACAGGGGGCGCGTGGGGCTACACCTTC.

This sequence joins TRBV7-6 and TRBJ1-2; D not certain. The CDR3 covers 15 residues. Germline V lookup: CDR1 SGHVS, CDR2 FNYEAQ. V gave up 1 base and J gave up 0 bases, with 9 bases separating them. CDR3 protein: CASSLVANTNYGYTF. DNA for the CDR3: TGTGCCAGCAGCTTAGTGGCCAATACTAACTATGGCTACACCTTC.

The chain employs TRBV23-1 and TRBJ1-5; D uncertain. TRBV23-1 belongs to the ORF category, with a function that is uncertain. This CDR3 contains 15 residues. With 9 bases removed from V and 0 bases from J, the gap between germline ends came to 15 bases. The CDR3 DNA sequence: TGCGCCAGTTTCGGTTCACCCCTTAGCAATCAGCCCCAGCATTTT. Its translation is CASFGSPLSNQPQHF.

CDR3 in amino acids: CASSEQAGTQETQYF. CDR3 coding DNA: TGTGCCAGCAGTGAACAAGCGGGCACCCAAGAGACCCAGTACTTC. The chain uses TRBV6-4 and TRBJ2-5; tentatively, D is TRBD2 (6 bases). This CDR3 region has 15 residues. The germline gives CDR1 MRHNA, CDR2 SNTAGT. V lost 3 bases and J lost 1, with 12 bases in between.